The 14 T cell receptor beta chains below come from one sample, sequenced in a study of graft-versus-host responses after intestinal transplantation. This table comes from immunoSEQ multiplex PCR, and its TCRdb copy is limited to in-frame clones, with some not included. The sample gives about 48,000 clones, over 90% of which show up once; more than 2% is in the top ten. Their cognate antigens are unknown. Sequencing used unstimulated CD4+ T cells sorted from spleen or lymph node cells, obtained before transplant. The receptors were gathered from a human donor who was the organ donor for an intestinal transplant.

CDR3 sequence (DNA): TGTGCCAGCAGCTCCGGACTAGTCACTAGCACAGATACGCAGTATTTT. This encodes CASSSGLVTSTDTQYF. The chain has TRBV7-3 and TRBJ2-3, with 7 nucleotides matching TRBD2. This CDR3 has 16 residues. CDR1 and CDR2 from the germline V gene are SGHTA and FQGTGA. V trimming: 4 bases; J trimming: 0 bases; junction bases outside the gene matches: 7. Looking up the rest from reference TRBV7-3 and TRBJ2-3 gives the full variable domain: GAGVSQTPSNKVTEKGKYVELRCDPISGHTALYWYRQSLGQGPEFLIYFQGTGAADDSGLPNDRFFAVRPEGSVSTLKIQRTERGDSAVYLCASSSGLVTSTDTQYFGPGTRLTVL.

The table lists this clone with a count of one. The chain recombines TRBV9 with TRBJ1-6; D perhaps matches TRBD1 (5 bases). Trimming pared 0 bases from V and 10 bases from J, leaving 8 bases between. The CDR3 extends over 13 amino acids. CDR1 and CDR2 from the germline V gene are SGDLS and YYNGEE. This CDR3 is CASSVGDPSPLHF. The CDR3 nucleotides are TGTGCCAGCAGCGTAGGGGACCCCTCACCCCTCCACTTT.

The chain uses TRBV13 and TRBJ2-5; 8 nucleotides align to TRBD1. The DNA end is a closer match to TRBJ2-7, so the J assignment may be wrong. CDR3 size: 14 residues. Germline-derived CDR1 and CDR2 are PRHDT and FYEKMQ (reference sequence). The CDR3 DNA reads TGTGCCAGCTCGCGGACAGGGAGCTCCTACGAGCAGTACTTC. It translates to CASSRTGSSYEQYF.

The V and J genes are TRBV4-2 and TRBJ2-2; D might be TRBD2 (7 bases). Per the germline V gene, CDR1 is LGHNA and CDR2 is YNFKEQ. Trimming removed 3 bases from V and 5 bases from J, with 19 bases in between. The CDR3 spans 17 residues. CDR3 sequence: CASSHPLAERGTGELFF. Written as DNA, the CDR3 is TGTGCCAGCAGCCATCCTCTAGCGGAGAGGGGGACCGGGGAGCTGTTTTTT.

The J gene is TRBJ1-4, the V gene TRBV28, with no clear D. Trimming took off 2 bases at V and 4 bases at J, with 5 bases between the two ends. This CDR3 has 13 amino acids. The germline gives CDR1 MDHEN, CDR2 SYDVKM. In DNA, the CDR3 is TGTGCCAGCAGTTTAGACCGTAATGAAAAACTGTTTTTT. Its protein product is CASSLDRNEKLFF. Full variable domain (remainder filled in from reference TRBV28 and TRBJ1-4): DVKVTQSSRYLVKRTGEKVFLECVQDMDHENMFWYRQDPGLGLRLIYFSYDVKMKEKGDIPEGYSVSREKKERFSLILESASTNQTSMYLCASSLDRNEKLFFGSGTQLSVL.

V and J are TRBV28 and TRBJ2-7; D is tentatively TRBD1 or TRBD2 (5 bases each). V dropped 2 bases and J dropped 7 bases, with 9 bases sitting between them. Germline V gene sequence: CDR1 MDHEN, CDR2 SYDVKM. The CDR3 sequence is 12 residues long. CDR3 region: CASSLRWGEQYF. The CDR3, as DNA: TGTGCCAGCAGTTTACGCTGGGGGGAGCAGTACTTC. Full variable domain (outside the CDR3, taken from reference TRBV28 and TRBJ2-7): DVKVTQSSRYLVKRTGEKVFLECVQDMDHENMFWYRQDPGLGLRLIYFSYDVKMKEKGDIPEGYSVSREKKERFSLILESASTNQTSMYLCASSLRWGEQYFGPGTRLTVT.

The V gene is TRBV5-4, the J gene TRBJ2-1, with 8 positions matching TRBD1. This CDR3 region has 14 residues. The germline CDR1 and CDR2 sequences are SGHNT and YYREEE (reference sequence). Germline trimming cut 4 bases from V and 0 bases from J; bases unmatched to any gene: 0. CDR3 amino acids: CASSTGGSYNEQFF. In DNA, the CDR3 is TGTGCCAGCAGCACAGGGGGCTCCTACAATGAGCAGTTCTTC.

The rearrangement links TRBV28 to TRBJ2-1; the D is unclear. V gave up 5 bases and J gave up 9 bases, with 14 bases separating them. This CDR3 comprises 13 residues. Per germline, CDR1 MDHEN and CDR2 SYDVKM. The CDR3 nucleotides are TGTGCCAGCAGTCCACTTCGTCAGGCTGAGCAGTTCTTC. It specifies CASSPLRQAEQFF.

The chain has TRBV2 and TRBJ2-4, with D perhaps matching TRBD1 or TRBD2 (7 bases each). Germline CDR1 SNHLY, CDR2 FYNNEI. V lost 7 bases, J lost 6 bases, and 19 bases lay in between. This CDR3 contains 15 residues. The CDR3 region is CASNRQGGVGNIQYF. The DNA of the CDR3 is TGTGCCAGCAACCGACAGGGAGGGGTGGGAAACATTCAGTACTTC.

The CDR3 spells CASKAKTRPSGTSHEQYF. DNA of the CDR3: TGTGCCAGCAAAGCAAAAACTCGGCCTAGCGGGACATCCCACGAGCAGTACTTC. The chain links TRBV21-1 to TRBJ2-7; the tabulated D call, TRBD2, remains unverified against the DNA. TRBV21-1 is annotated as a pseudogene. The CDR3 extends over 18 amino acids.

The V gene is TRBV11-1, the J gene TRBJ2-6; 9 bases are a match to TRBD1. The CDR3 extends over 16 amino acids. CDR1 is SGHAT and CDR2 is FQDESV in the germline V gene (reference sequence). V dropped 5 bases and J dropped 0; count of bases not matched to a gene: 2. The CDR3 protein is CASSQDRGSGANVLTF. The DNA for the CDR3 is TGTGCCAGCAGCCAGGACAGGGGCTCTGGGGCCAACGTCCTGACTTTC. The whole variable domain, remainder taken from reference TRBV11-1 and TRBJ2-6, is EAEVAQSPRYKITEKSQAVAFWCDPISGHATLYWYRQILGQGPELLVQFQDESVVDDSQLPKDRFSAERLKGVDSTLKIQPAELGDSAMYLCASSQDRGSGANVLTFGAGSRLTVL.

The chain employs TRBV6-1 and TRBJ2-2, with 8 bases that match TRBD2. The V gene's germline CDR1 is MNHNS and CDR2 SASEGT. This CDR3 has 14 residues. The trim removed 6 bases at V and 0 bases at J, leaving 0 bases unmatched. The CDR3 coding sequence is TGTGCCAGCAGGGGACTAGCGAACACCGGGGAGCTGTTTTTT. Protein product: CASRGLANTGELFF.

The rearrangement links TRBV18 to TRBJ2-5, with 9 nucleotides matching TRBD2. The end of the DNA aligns better with TRBJ2-7, so the J call may be wrong. Germline assignment: CDR1 KGHSH and CDR2 LQKENI. The CDR3 covers 14 residues. This CDR3 reads CASSPAGGSYEQYF. The CDR3 DNA reads as TGTGCCAGCTCACCAGCGGGAGGGAGCTACGAGCAGTACTTC.

The CDR3, as DNA: TGCGCCAGCAGCTTGGAGCGCGCCTACGAGCAGTACTTC. Translated, it gives CASSLERAYEQYF. The chain employs TRBV5-1 and TRBJ2-7, with D unclear. The CDR3 totals 13 residues. Germline V gives CDR1 SGHRS, CDR2 YFSETQ. V was shortened by 0 bases and J by 2 bases, with 6 bases between the two germline ends.